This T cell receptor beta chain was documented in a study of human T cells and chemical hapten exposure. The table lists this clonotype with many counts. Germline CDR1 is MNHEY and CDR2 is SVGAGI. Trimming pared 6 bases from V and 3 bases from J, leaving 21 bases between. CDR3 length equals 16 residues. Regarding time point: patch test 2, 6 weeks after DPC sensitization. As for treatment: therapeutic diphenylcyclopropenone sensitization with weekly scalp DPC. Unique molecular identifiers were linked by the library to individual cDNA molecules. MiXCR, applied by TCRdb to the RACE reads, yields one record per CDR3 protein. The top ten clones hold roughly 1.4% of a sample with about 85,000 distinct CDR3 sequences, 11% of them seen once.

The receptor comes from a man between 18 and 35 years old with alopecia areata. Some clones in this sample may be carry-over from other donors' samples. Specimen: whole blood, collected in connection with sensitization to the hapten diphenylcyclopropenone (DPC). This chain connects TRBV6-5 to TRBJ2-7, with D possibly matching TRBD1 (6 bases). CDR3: CASRDRLRYGDYEQYF. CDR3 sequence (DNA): TGTGCCAGCAGGGACAGATTAAGGTATGGGGACTACGAGCAGTACTTC.